This T cell receptor beta chain emerged from a study of beta chain features in type 1 diabetes. About the study: Across every sample, some 110 million sorted cells were examined in total.

Germline V gene lookup returns CDR1 SQVTM and CDR2 ANQGSEA. The CDR3 consists of 13 residues. V dropped 7 bases and J dropped 0 bases, with 13 bases sitting between them. Sorting that relied on CD45RO/CCR7/CD25/CD127/CD95/CD27 yielded CD4+ naive, central memory, regulatory and stem cell-like memory cells. Each sorted fraction was over 98% pure. TCRB transcripts that were expressed got sequenced, as all of the isolated RNA had been reverse transcribed. Libraries were prepared by immunoSEQ multiplex PCR; TCRdb keeps only in-frame clonotypes and omits some of them. In the table there are approximately 300,000 clones, 9.5% to 12% of which are singletons. This clone has more than one count but fewer than ten.

The clonotype originates from a woman in her 30s in good health. The gene calls are TRBV29-1 and TRBJ2-7, with TRBD2 as a possible D gene (6 bases). The sample was naive CD4+ T cells from blood. This CDR3 reads CSGRDFSSYEQYF. The CDR3 region has the DNA TGCAGCGGTCGGGACTTTTCCTCCTACGAGCAGTACTTC.